The source of this TCR beta chain is a study of T cell responses to AZD1222 COVID-19 vaccine. For the study at large: Both about-4-week and about-12-week second-dose recipients were combined.

On this clone: The target antigen is unknown.

TCRdb keeps only in-frame clones here, not all; method: immunoSEQ multiplex PCR. In the table there are roughly 42,000 clones, roughly 75% of which are singletons. Study-wide points: Nearly half of the spike-specific TCRs reportedly recognize variant regions that carry no mutations. Donors were largely white British and mainly female; clonal diversity was possibly underestimated.

This CDR3 region has 15 residues. The ends lost 1 base at V and 5 bases at J; junction bases unmatched: 8. Germline lookup yields CDR1 SQVTM and CDR2 ANQGSEA. This chain uses TRBV29-1 with TRBJ1-1, with 9 positions matching TRBD1. Sequenced material: peripheral blood, taken on day 0 of AZD1222 vaccination. This sequence originates from an adult in good health. The CDR3 nucleotides are TGCAGCGTTGAAGGTACAGGGGGCTCGGGGACTGAAGCTTTCTTT. Amino acids: CSVEGTGGSGTEAFF.